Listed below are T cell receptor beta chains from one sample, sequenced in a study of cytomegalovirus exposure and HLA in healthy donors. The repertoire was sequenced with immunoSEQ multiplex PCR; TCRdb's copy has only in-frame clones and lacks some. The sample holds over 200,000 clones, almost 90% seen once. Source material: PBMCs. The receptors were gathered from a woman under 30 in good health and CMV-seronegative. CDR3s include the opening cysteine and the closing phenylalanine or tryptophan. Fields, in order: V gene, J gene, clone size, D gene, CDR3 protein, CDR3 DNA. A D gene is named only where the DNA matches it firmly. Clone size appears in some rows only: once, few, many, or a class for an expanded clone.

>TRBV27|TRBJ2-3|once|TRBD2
CASTSGGAGTDTQYF
TGTGCCAGCACTAGCGGGGGGGCAGGGACAGATACGCAGTATTTT
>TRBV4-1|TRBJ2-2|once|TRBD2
CASSRLAGETNTGELFF
TGCGCCAGCAGCCGCTTAGCGGGGGAGACAAACACCGGGGAGCTGTTTTTT
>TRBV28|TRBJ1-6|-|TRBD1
CASSLYRGANNSPLHF
TGTGCCAGCAGTTTATACAGGGGTGCAAATAATTCACCCCTCCACTTT
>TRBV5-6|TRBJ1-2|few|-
CASSLWPADGYTF
TGTGCCAGCAGCTTGTGGCCAGCGGATGGCTACACCTTC
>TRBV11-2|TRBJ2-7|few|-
CASSLWSEQYF
TGTGCCAGCAGCTTATGGAGCGAGCAGTACTTC
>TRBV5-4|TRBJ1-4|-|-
CASSLMSNEKLFF
TGTGCCAGCAGCTTGATGTCGAATGAAAAACTGTTTTTT
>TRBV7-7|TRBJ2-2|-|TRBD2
CASSWGGSIGELFF
TGTGCCAGCAGCTGGGGCGGGAGCATCGGGGAGCTGTTTTTT
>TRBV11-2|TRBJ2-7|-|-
CASRSTGFDEQYF
TGTGCCAGCAGAAGTACAGGGTTCGACGAGCAGTACTTC
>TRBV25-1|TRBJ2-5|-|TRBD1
CASSVGQGVGETQYF
TGTGCCAGCAGTGTAGGACAGGGAGTCGGAGAGACCCAGTACTTC
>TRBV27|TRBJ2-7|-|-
CASSRQGGIYEQYF
TGTGCCAGCAGCCGGCAAGGGGGAATATACGAGCAGTACTTC
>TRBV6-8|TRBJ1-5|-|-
CASSRPGEQPQHF
TGTGCCAGCAGCCGCCCAGGGGAACAGCCCCAGCATTTT
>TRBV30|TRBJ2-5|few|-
CAWSGDTMATQYF
TGTGCCTGGAGTGGGGACACAATGGCGACCCAGTACTTC
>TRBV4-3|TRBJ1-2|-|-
CASSQGGGVYGYTF
TGCGCCAGCAGCCAGGGAGGGGGGGTCTATGGCTACACCTTC
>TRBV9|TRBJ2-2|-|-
CASSPLGGGRTGELFF
TGTGCCAGCAGCCCACTTGGGGGGGGGCGGACCGGGGAGCTGTTTTTT
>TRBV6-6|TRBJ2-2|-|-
CASSYGQKNTGELFF
TGTGCCAGCAGTTACGGCCAGAAGAACACCGGGGAGCTGTTTTTT
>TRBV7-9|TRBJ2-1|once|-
CASNQSELNSYNEQFF
TGTGCCAGCAACCAATCCGAACTGAACTCCTACAATGAGCAGTTCTTC
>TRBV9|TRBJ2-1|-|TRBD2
CASSSDGGANNEQFF
TGTGCCAGCAGTTCCGACGGGGGGGCGAACAATGAGCAGTTCTTC
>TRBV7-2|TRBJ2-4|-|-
CASSLAVSRAAIQYF
TGTGCCAGCAGCTTAGCGGTTAGCAGAGCAGCCATTCAGTACTTC
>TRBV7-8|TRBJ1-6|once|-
CASSLISLGNNSPLHF
TGTGCCAGCAGCTTAATATCCTTGGGCAATAATTCACCCCTCCACTTT
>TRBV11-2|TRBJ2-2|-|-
CASSPILVSGELFF
TGTGCCAGCAGCCCCATTCTAGTCTCCGGGGAGCTGTTTTTT
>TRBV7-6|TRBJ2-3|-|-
CASSLGHMTSTDTQYF
TGTGCCAGCAGCTTGGGACACATGACTAGCACAGATACGCAGTATTTT
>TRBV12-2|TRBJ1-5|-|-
CASRSYQPQHF
TGTGCAAGTCGCTCTTATCAGCCCCAGCATTTT
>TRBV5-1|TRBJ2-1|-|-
CASSLEGTSSYNEQFF
TGCGCCAGCAGCTTGGAGGGGACAAGTTCCTACAATGAGCAGTTCTTC
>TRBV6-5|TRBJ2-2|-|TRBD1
CASSWTGLTGELFF
TGTGCCAGCAGCTGGACAGGACTCACCGGGGAGCTGTTTTTT
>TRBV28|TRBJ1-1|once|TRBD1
CASSDRGWDTEAFF
TGTGCCAGCAGTGACAGGGGCTGGGACACTGAAGCTTTCTTT
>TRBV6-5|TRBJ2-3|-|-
CASSYDRLDTQYF
TGTGCCAGCAGTTATGACAGGCTAGATACGCAGTATTTT
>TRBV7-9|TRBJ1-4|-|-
CASISEGKLFF
TGTGCCAGCATCTCGGAGGGGAAACTGTTTTTT
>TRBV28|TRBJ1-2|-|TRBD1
CASRTGKAWLLTF
TGTGCCAGTCGGACAGGGAAGGCTTGGCTCCTCACCTTC
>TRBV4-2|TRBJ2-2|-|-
CASSQGGGAGELFF
TGTGCCAGCAGCCAAGGCGGAGGGGCCGGGGAGCTGTTTTTT
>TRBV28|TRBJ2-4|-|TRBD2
CASSGGGTAKNIQYF
TGTGCCAGCAGTGGGGGGGGGACAGCCAAAAACATTCAGTACTTC
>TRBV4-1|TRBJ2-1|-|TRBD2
CASSQGPAGASYNEQFF
TGCGCCAGCAGCCAAGGTCCAGCGGGGGCCTCCTACAATGAGCAGTTCTTC
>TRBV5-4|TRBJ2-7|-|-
CASSPGTPFYEQYF
TGTGCCAGCAGCCCCGGGACACCATTCTACGAGCAGTACTTC
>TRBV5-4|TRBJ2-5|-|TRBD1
CASSRTGEETQYF
TGTGCCAGCAGCCGGACAGGGGAAGAGACCCAGTACTTC